A single sample is the source of the 25 T cell receptor beta chains below, sequenced in a study of blood T cell repertoires in COVID-19. Data came from immunoSEQ multiplex PCR; TCRdb stores just in-frame clones and leaves some out. The sample shows 100,000 to 150,000 clones, 88% of them seen only once. Sequenced material: peripheral blood. Every receptor here comes from a man aged 45 to 65 with acute or convalescent COVID-19.

This clone has more than one count but fewer than ten. This rearrangement joins TRBV18 to TRBJ2-7; 7 nucleotides line up with TRBD1. The junction had 18 bases not matched to a gene; V was cut back by 6 bases and J by 7 bases. CDR3 length: 16 amino acids. Germline V gene data show CDR1 as KGHSH and CDR2 as LQKENI. In DNA, the CDR3 is TGTGCCAGCTCTATGGACAGGTCGAAAGGCTTGAGAGAGCAGTACTTC. Translating it yields CASSMDRSKGLREQYF.

The CDR3 region has the DNA TGTGCCAGCAGCGCCGGGACTAGCCTTCTGGGGGGCGAGCAGTACTTC. Its translation is CASSAGTSLLGGEQYF. The rearrangement links TRBV9 to TRBJ2-7; 9 positions match TRBD2. V was pared by 3 bases and J by 6 bases, with 13 bases of the junction left unmatched. The germline gives CDR1 SGDLS, CDR2 YYNGEE. CDR3 length: 16 residues.

The count of this clone is one. The gene calls are TRBV2 and TRBJ1-2; the D gene is possibly TRBD1 (5 bases). The germline CDR1 and CDR2 sequences are SNHLY and FYNNEI. V lost 4 bases and J lost 1, with 13 bases in between. CDR3 length: 15 amino acids. The CDR3 DNA follows: TGTGCCAGCAGTGGGGCAGGGAGGGTTAACTATGGCTACACCTTC. It yields the protein CASSGAGRVNYGYTF.

The CDR3 nucleotides read TGTGCCAGCAGCCCATCACAGGGGTCGAAGCCCCAGCATTTT. Translating gives CASSPSQGSKPQHF. The genes are TRBV3-1 (or the pseudogene TRBV3-2) and TRBJ1-5, with 7 bases aligning to TRBD1. The germline CDR1 and CDR2 sequences are LGHDT and YNNKEL (reference sequence). This CDR3 region has 14 residues. V gave up 4 bases and J gave up 8 bases; unmatched junction bases: 8.

The chain couples TRBV5-1 to TRBJ2-4, with 9 bases matching TRBD1. J lost 2 bases, V lost 1 base, and 13 bases had no gene match. Germline CDR1 reads SGHRS; CDR2 reads YFSETQ. The CDR3 runs 19 residues. The CDR3 DNA reads TGCGCCAGCAGCTTGCTAGGACAGGGGTTTACGGGAACCAAAAACATTCAGTACTTC. Its protein is CASSLLGQGFTGTKNIQYF.

The V gene is TRBV5-4, the J gene TRBJ1-4; TRBD1 is a possible D gene (5 bases). CDR3 length equals 16 residues. V was clipped by 0 bases and J by 5 bases, with 14 bases between them. Germline V gives CDR1 SGHNT, CDR2 YYREEE (reference sequence). The DNA of the CDR3 is TGTGCCAGCAGCTTGGGTGGGGGAGGAATAAATGAAAAACTGTTTTTT. As protein: CASSLGGGGINEKLFF.

This clone appeared a single time. The chain couples TRBV18 to TRBJ1-1, with D hard to call. V was shortened by 3 bases and J by 0 bases, with 26 bases between the two germline ends. From germline, CDR1 is KGHSH and CDR2 LQKENI. The CDR3 sequence is 20 residues long. In DNA form, the CDR3 reads TGTGCCAGCTCACCCGCCCGTGGGTACGGCAGGCGGGTAATGAACACTGAAGCTTTCTTT. Encoded protein: CASSPARGYGRRVMNTEAFF.

In its sample, this clone was seen once. This chain joins TRBV28 and TRBJ2-5; 10 bases map to TRBD2. Per the germline V gene, CDR1 is MDHEN and CDR2 is SYDVKM. CDR3 length equals 14 residues. V trimming: 8 bases; J trimming: 4 bases; junction bases outside the gene matches: 7. The CDR3 region is CASGTSGIRETQYF. Here the CDR3 DNA reads TGTGCCAGCGGAACTAGCGGGATTCGAGAGACCCAGTACTTC. The whole variable domain, filled in from reference TRBV28 and TRBJ2-5, reads DVKVTQSSRYLVKRTGEKVFLECVQDMDHENMFWYRQDPGLGLRLIYFSYDVKMKEKGDIPEGYSVSREKKERFSLILESASTNQTSMYLCASGTSGIRETQYFGPGTRLLVL.

This clone appeared once. The V gene is TRBV5-1, the J gene TRBJ2-3; a weak D match, TRBD2 (5 bases). V was pared by 0 bases and J by 3 bases, with 14 bases between. The CDR3 has 16 amino acids. The germline CDR1 and CDR2 sequences are SGHRS and YFSETQ. CDR3 protein: CASSLAEGLLTDTQYF. The CDR3 DNA reads TGCGCCAGCAGCTTGGCCGAGGGCCTATTGACAGATACGCAGTATTTT.

V gene TRBV6-6 combines with J gene TRBJ1-1; TRBD1 agrees at 11 bases. Looked up from germline, CDR1 is MNHNY and CDR2 is SVGAGI (reference sequence). Trimming at V came to 5 bases and at J to 1 base, leaving 9 bases not matched to a gene. The CDR3 spans 17 residues. Here the CDR3 DNA reads TGTGCCAGCAGTCAGGACAGGGGGCGAGGGTGGAACACTGAAGCTTTCTTT. This gives the protein CASSQDRGRGWNTEAFF.

The rearrangement uses TRBV6-2 or TRBV6-3 and TRBJ2-5; maybe TRBD2 (5 bases). Trimming removed 5 bases at V and 2 bases at J, with 12 bases between. The germline V gene encodes CDR1 MNHEY and CDR2 SVGEGT. CDR3 length: 14 residues. CDR3 residues: CASSPKADQETQYF. The CDR3 DNA reads TGTGCCAGCAGTCCAAAAGCGGATCAAGAGACCCAGTACTTC.

This clone has only one observation. V is TRBV3-1 (or the pseudogene TRBV3-2) and J is TRBJ2-2; 7 bases agree with TRBD1. The CDR3 length is 14 residues. V was clipped by 8 bases and J by 5 bases; unmatched bases: 8. Germline V lookup: CDR1 LGHDT, CDR2 YNNKEL (reference sequence). This CDR3 is CASAGTETTGELFF. CDR3 nucleotide sequence: TGTGCCAGCGCCGGGACAGAGACGACCGGGGAGCTGTTTTTT.

V and J are TRBV6-1 and TRBJ2-5; D is ambiguous. This CDR3 is built from 14 residues. V gave up 0 bases and J gave up 2 bases, with 7 bases separating them. Germline lookup yields CDR1 MNHNS and CDR2 SASEGT. In DNA, the CDR3 is TGTGCCAGCAGTGAAGCTGGCAGACAAGAGACCCAGTACTTC. The encoded protein is CASSEAGRQETQYF.

The chain couples TRBV6-5 to TRBJ1-1, with no clear D. The CDR3 is 14 residues long. The ends were cut back, 2 bases at V and 4 bases at J, with 11 bases in the middle. CDR1 and CDR2 (germline): MNHEY, SVGAGI. CDR3 residues: CASSYGARGTEAFF. The CDR3 coding sequence is TGTGCCAGCAGTTACGGAGCTCGGGGCACTGAAGCTTTCTTT.

The chain recombines TRBV19 with TRBJ1-2, with 7 bases identical to TRBD1. Germline V lookup: CDR1 LNHDA, CDR2 SQIVND (reference sequence). The CDR3 extends over 14 amino acids. The V gene end was trimmed by 8 bases and the J gene end by 11 bases; junction bases not matched to a gene: 17. CDR3 coding DNA: TGTGCCAGTGTTCAACAGGGGTGGTCTTCCGGTTACACCTTC. Encoded protein: CASVQQGWSSGYTF.

The sample holds many counts of this clone. The gene calls are TRBV18 and TRBJ1-3; D gene unclear. CDR1 and CDR2 from the germline V gene are KGHSH and LQKENI. V was trimmed by 2 bases and J by 2 bases, leaving 16 bases between them. There are 17 residues in the CDR3. CDR3 in DNA: TGTGCCAGCTCACCAATCGCCCTACAGCCGGCTGGAAACACCATATATTTT. Its protein is CASSPIALQPAGNTIYF.

The chain joins TRBV27 to TRBJ1-2; 9 bases map to TRBD1. From germline, CDR1 is MNHEY and CDR2 SMNVEV (reference sequence). The length of the CDR3 is 15 residues. J was trimmed by 6 bases and V by 5 bases; bases with no gene match: 10. DNA for the CDR3: TGTGCCAGCAGTCCTGGTACAGGGGGCGCCCATGGCTACACCTTC. It translates to CASSPGTGGAHGYTF.

The gene calls are TRBV4-1 and TRBJ1-1; possibly TRBD1 for D (5 bases). Trimming removed 3 bases from V and 0 bases from J, with 11 bases in between. Germline V gene data show CDR1 as MGHRA and CDR2 as YSYEKL. This CDR3 has 15 residues. CDR3 residues: CASSHRTFMNTEAFF. The CDR3 DNA sequence: TGCGCCAGCAGCCATAGGACATTTATGAACACTGAAGCTTTCTTT.

The chain recombines TRBV5-4 with TRBJ1-1, with TRBD1 as a possible D gene (6 bases). This CDR3 has 15 amino acids. V was clipped by 4 bases and J by 2 bases, with 15 bases between them. The germline V gene encodes CDR1 SGHNT and CDR2 YYREEE (reference sequence). DNA of the CDR3: TGTGCCAGCAGCCCCGGAGGGGGGGCCAACACTGAAGCTTTCTTT. Encoded protein: CASSPGGGANTEAFF.

The CDR3 region is CASSPGLAGAYNEQFF. The DNA for the CDR3 is TGTGCCAGCTCACCGGGCCTAGCGGGAGCCTACAATGAGCAGTTCTTC. The chain carries TRBV18 and TRBJ2-1; 10 bases are shared with TRBD2. The length of the CDR3 is 16 residues. Per the germline V gene, CDR1 is KGHSH and CDR2 is LQKENI. The V gene end was trimmed by 3 bases and the J gene end by 2 bases; junction bases not matched to a gene: 4.

The V and J genes are TRBV4-2 and TRBJ2-7; D unclear. The CDR3 is 12 amino acids. The germline CDR1 and CDR2 sequences are LGHNA and YNFKEQ. Deletions cut 4 bases from V and 6 bases from J, with 10 bases between. The CDR3 reads CASSPSPLEQYF. The CDR3 DNA sequence: TGTGCCAGCAGCCCGAGCCCCCTCGAGCAGTACTTC.

The sample holds one count of this clone. The chain joins TRBV15 to TRBJ2-7, with 8 positions matching TRBD2. J gave up 7 bases and V 1 base, and 12 bases lay outside the gene matches. The CDR3 has 16 amino acids. Germline assignment: CDR1 LNHNV and CDR2 YYDKDF (reference sequence). The CDR3 spells CATSRGKSLAAGEQYF. Written as DNA, the CDR3 is TGTGCCACCAGCAGAGGGAAATCACTAGCGGCTGGGGAGCAGTACTTC.

The V call is TRBV6-6, the J call TRBJ2-1; D possibly corresponds to TRBD2 (5 bases). This CDR3 contains 12 residues. Germline loops: CDR1 MNHNY, CDR2 SVGAGI (reference sequence). The V end was cut by 8 bases, the J end by 15 bases, with 20 bases between. The CDR3 sequence: CASGERNSTGFF. The CDR3 coding sequence is TGTGCCAGCGGGGAGCGGAACTCCACGGGGTTCTTC.

The chain employs TRBV7-2 and TRBJ2-3; TRBD1 might be the D (6 bases). The V gene's germline CDR1 is SGHTA and CDR2 FQGNSA. CDR3 size: 15 residues. Trimming removed 5 bases at V and 5 bases at J, with 17 bases between. The DNA of the CDR3 is TGTGCCAGCAGCCTACCGACAGGAGGAATAGATACGCAGTATTTT. Translating gives CASSLPTGGIDTQYF.

The count of this clone is one. The chain couples TRBV6-5 to TRBJ2-2; D perhaps matches TRBD1 (6 bases). Trimming removed 6 bases at V and 6 bases at J, with 8 bases between. The CDR3 length is 12 residues. In germline, CDR1 is MNHEY, CDR2 SVGAGI. CDR3 residues: CASRGASGELFF. DNA for the CDR3: TGTGCCAGCAGGGGGGCTTCCGGGGAGCTGTTTTTT.